Each of the 27 T cell receptor beta chains below was sequenced from the same sample in a study of T cell responses to AZD1222 COVID-19 vaccine. This table comes from immunoSEQ multiplex PCR, and its TCRdb copy is limited to in-frame clones, with some not included. The table shows some 130,000 clones, with approximately 80% occurring only once. The material sequenced was peripheral blood, taken on day 0 of AZD1222 vaccination. The receptors stem from an adult in good health.

The chain recombines TRBV3-1 (or the pseudogene TRBV3-2) with TRBJ2-1, with D maybe TRBD1 (6 bases). This CDR3 has 15 residues. CDR1 and CDR2 (germline): LGHDT, YNNKEL (reference sequence). The ends were cut back, 0 bases at V and 3 bases at J, with 9 bases in the middle. CDR3 sequence (DNA): TGTGCCAGCAGCCAAGATGAGGGGGTCTACAATGAGCAGTTCTTC. This gives the protein CASSQDEGVYNEQFF.

CDR3 DNA: TGTGCCAGCAGGGTACAGGGGACTCTTAATCAGCCCCAGCATTTT. Amino acids: CASRVQGTLNQPQHF. The chain links TRBV2 to TRBJ1-5, with 7 nucleotides matching TRBD1. With 6 bases clipped from V and 4 bases from J, the junction kept 9 bases outside the gene matches. The CDR3 consists of 15 residues. The germline gives CDR1 SNHLY, CDR2 FYNNEI.

The table lists this clone with a count of one. The rearrangement links TRBV28 to TRBJ2-7, with D hard to call. Looked up from germline, CDR1 is MDHEN and CDR2 is SYDVKM. Trimming removed 5 bases at V and 1 base at J, with 12 bases between. The CDR3 is 14 amino acids. DNA of the CDR3: TGTGCCAGCAGTCTCCTACCAGATTCCTACGAGCAGTACTTC. Translated, it gives CASSLLPDSYEQYF.

This clone came up a few times. V usage is TRBV28 and J usage is TRBJ1-2; D uncertain. Germline lookup yields CDR1 MDHEN and CDR2 SYDVKM. V lost 3 bases to trimming and J lost 7 bases, with 12 bases between them. CDR3 length: 13 residues. CDR3 in DNA: TGTGCCAGCAGTTTTAATAGCCGGGGTGGCTACACCTTC. Protein: CASSFNSRGGYTF.

V usage is TRBV5-6 and J usage is TRBJ2-7, with D perhaps matching TRBD1 or TRBD2 (5 bases each). CDR1 is SGHDT and CDR2 is YYEEEE in the germline V gene. There are 15 residues in the CDR3. V was clipped by 2 bases and J by 2 bases, with 14 bases between them. The CDR3 reads CASSLPSRDPYEQYF. In DNA, the CDR3 is TGTGCCAGCAGCTTACCTTCACGGGACCCCTACGAGCAGTACTTC. Full variable domain (remainder filled in from reference TRBV5-6 and TRBJ2-7): DAGVTQSPTHLIKTRGQQVTLRCSPKSGHDTVSWYQQALGQGPQFIFQYYEEEERQRGNFPDRFSGHQFPNYSSELNVNALLLGDSALYLCASSLPSRDPYEQYFGPGTRLTVT.

The CDR3 loop is CASSQDQVLYGYTF. In nucleotides, the CDR3 is TGTGCCAGCAGCCAAGACCAGGTCCTATATGGCTACACCTTC. The chain links TRBV14 to TRBJ1-2, with D uncertain. Trimming took off 0 bases at V and 5 bases at J, with 10 bases between the two ends. Germline CDR1 SGHDN, CDR2 FVKESK. The CDR3 loop spans 14 amino acids.

The CDR3 nucleotides read TGTGCCTCTCGGCCCCAGGGGGCGAACACCGGGGAGCTGTTTTTT. Translation gives CASRPQGANTGELFF. The chain combines TRBV11-2 with TRBJ2-2, with 7 bases matching TRBD1. The germline V gene encodes CDR1 SGHAT and CDR2 FQNNGV. V shed 11 bases, J shed 0 bases, and the junction held 9 bases outside the gene matches. The CDR3 is 15 residues long.

The chain uses TRBV19 and TRBJ1-2; D unresolved. Germline CDR1 and CDR2: LNHDA and SQIVND (reference sequence). The CDR3 runs to 13 residues. Trimming took 5 bases from V and 2 from J, leaving 9 bases between them. CDR3 DNA: TGTGCCAGTAGTGAGGGAGTCAACTATGGCTACACCTTC. This sequence encodes CASSEGVNYGYTF.

This clone has just one count. The CDR3 loop reads CASSLDRNTEAFF. For the CDR3, the DNA is TGTGCCAGCAGTTTGGACAGGAACACTGAAGCTTTCTTT. The V call is TRBV2, the J call TRBJ1-1, with D tentatively TRBD1 (6 bases). Trimming removed 5 bases from V and 1 base from J, with 8 bases in between. CDR3 length: 13 residues. Germline CDR1 reads SNHLY; CDR2 reads FYNNEI.

The chain is built from TRBV2 and TRBJ1-1, with D possibly TRBD1 on 5 matching bases. The V gene lost 6 bases and the J gene lost 6 bases, with 17 bases spanning the gap. This CDR3 contains 14 residues. Germline V lookup: CDR1 SNHLY, CDR2 FYNNEI. The CDR3 sequence is CASSLNGGKAEAFF. CDR3 DNA: TGTGCCAGCAGCCTGAACGGGGGGAAAGCTGAAGCTTTCTTT.

The rearrangement links TRBV2 to TRBJ1-2; 8 nucleotides match TRBD1. The CDR3 extends over 13 amino acids. V was pared by 6 bases and J by 8 bases, with 8 bases of the junction left unmatched. The germline V gene encodes CDR1 SNHLY and CDR2 FYNNEI. DNA of the CDR3: TGTGCCAGCAGAGAGGGACAGGCTTACGGCTACACCTTC. Its translation: CASREGQAYGYTF.

The J gene is TRBJ1-5, the V gene TRBV2; D may be TRBD1 (5 bases). V lost 0 bases and J 11 bases, leaving 17 bases between the germline ends. The CDR3 contains 15 residues. Germline V lookup: CDR1 SNHLY, CDR2 FYNNEI. The CDR3 reads CASSEARVGIGAQHF. The DNA of the CDR3 is TGTGCCAGCAGTGAAGCCAGGGTGGGGATTGGGGCCCAGCATTTT.

The V call is TRBV7-6, the J call TRBJ1-1; tentatively, D is TRBD1 (5 bases). Trimming left V 3 bases short and J 8 bases short, with 13 bases between. Germline V CDR1 and CDR2: SGHVS, FNYEAQ. This CDR3 region has 13 residues. The CDR3 nucleotides are TGTGCCAGCAGCTTGGTCGCGCGGGGCGAAGCTTTCTTT. This translates into CASSLVARGEAFF.

The genes are TRBV5-1 and TRBJ1-2, with 10 bases identical to TRBD1. Looked up from germline, CDR1 is SGHRS and CDR2 is YFSETQ. CDR3 length: 14 residues. V lost 2 bases to trimming and J lost 8 bases; unmatched junction nucleotides: 6. CDR3 protein: CASSLGQGDRGYTF. CDR3 bases: TGCGCCAGCAGCTTAGGACAGGGGGATAGAGGCTACACCTTC.

This sequence joins TRBV11-2 and TRBJ1-6, with D possibly being TRBD1 (5 bases). The V end was cut by 5 bases, the J end by 3 bases, with 11 bases between. This CDR3 is 15 amino acids long. The germline CDR1 and CDR2 sequences are SGHAT and FQNNGV. The CDR3 spells CASSPPGGYNSPLHF. The CDR3 DNA reads TGTGCCAGCAGCCCTCCGGGGGGCTATAATTCACCCCTCCACTTT. The full variable domain, rest sourced from reference TRBV11-2 and TRBJ1-6, is EAGVAQSPRYKIIEKRQSVAFWCNPISGHATLYWYQQILGQGPKLLIQFQNNGVVDDSQLPKDRFSAERLKGVDSTLKIQPAKLEDSAVYLCASSPPGGYNSPLHFGNGTRLTVT.

The genes are TRBV6-5 and TRBJ2-7, with TRBD1 matching 7 bases. The CDR3 runs to 15 residues. Germline V lookup: CDR1 MNHEY, CDR2 SVGAGI. Trimming took 8 bases from V and 4 from J; bases not matched to a gene: 14. The CDR3 nucleotides read TGTGCCAGCCTCAGACCCTCGACAGGGAATTACGAGCAGTACTTC. This translates into CASLRPSTGNYEQYF.

The chain carries TRBV19 and TRBJ1-1; 8 bases match TRBD1. With 6 bases clipped from V and 5 bases from J, the junction kept 2 bases outside the gene matches. Germline CDR1 reads LNHDA; CDR2 reads SQIVND (reference sequence). The length of the CDR3 is 12 residues. CDR3 sequence reads: CASSRTGTEAFF. The DNA for the CDR3 is TGTGCCAGTAGCCGGACAGGGACTGAAGCTTTCTTT.

The chain couples TRBV3-1 (or the pseudogene TRBV3-2) to TRBJ1-2; D gene uncertain. Germline V gene lookup returns CDR1 LGHDT and CDR2 YNNKEL (reference sequence). The CDR3 is made up of 12 amino acids. Trimming left V 3 bases short and J 9 bases short, with 11 bases between. The CDR3 sequence is CASSHKTISYTF. The CDR3 DNA reads as TGTGCCAGCAGCCACAAAACAATCAGCTACACCTTC.

The CDR3 sequence is CASSLSGTGPYEQYF. In DNA, the CDR3 is TGTGCCAGCAGCTTATCCGGGACAGGACCCTACGAGCAGTACTTC. V gene TRBV7-3 combines with J gene TRBJ2-7; 8 positions agree with TRBD1. Per the germline V gene, CDR1 is SGHTA and CDR2 is FQGTGA. Unmatched junction bases numbered 5, after V lost 2 bases and J lost 2 bases. The CDR3 is 15 amino acids.

V is TRBV19 and J is TRBJ1-6; D perhaps matches TRBD1 (5 bases). Trimming stripped 5 bases from V and 7 bases from J, with 12 bases between. Germline loops: CDR1 LNHDA, CDR2 SQIVND (reference sequence). The CDR3 is 14 amino acids. CDR3 in DNA: TGTGCCAGTAGTCCCCGGGACTGGAATTCACCCCTCCACTTT. Its translation is CASSPRDWNSPLHF.

This chain joins TRBV3-1 (or the pseudogene TRBV3-2) and TRBJ1-1; D perhaps matches TRBD1 (6 bases). CDR3 size: 13 residues. Trimming cost V 6 bases and J 4 bases, with 12 bases left between them. Germline CDR1 is LGHDT and CDR2 is YNNKEL (reference sequence). CDR3 sequence reads: CASRGGRGTEAFF. CDR3 nucleotide sequence: TGTGCCAGCAGAGGGGGTCGGGGCACTGAAGCTTTCTTT.

In this sample, this clone turned up once. The J gene is TRBJ2-5, the V gene TRBV6-2 or TRBV6-3; D uncertain. The CDR3 extends over 13 amino acids. Germline CDR1 MNHEY, CDR2 SVGEGT. Trimming cost V 2 bases and J 5 bases, with 9 bases left between them. The CDR3 DNA follows: TGTGCCAGCAGTTACGGAGATGTGGAGACCCAGTACTTC. Translation: CASSYGDVETQYF.

On this clone: This sample includes further DNA sequences coding for the same CDR3. This sequence joins TRBV9 and TRBJ1-2; D is ambiguous. This CDR3 is 12 amino acids long. Germline CDR1 SGDLS, CDR2 YYNGEE. The V and J ends lost 3 bases and 1 base respectively, with 4 bases between them. This CDR3 reads CASSEGNYGYTF. In DNA form, the CDR3 reads TGTGCCAGCAGCGAGGGTAACTATGGCTACACCTTC.

The chain joins TRBV3-1 (or the pseudogene TRBV3-2) to TRBJ2-7; 7 nucleotides line up with TRBD1. V shed 2 bases and J 1 base; nucleotides not matched to a gene: 14. This CDR3 comprises 18 residues. Per germline, CDR1 LGHDT and CDR2 YNNKEL (reference sequence). The CDR3 DNA sequence: TGTGCCAGCAGCCAAAATTTTGGGGGCAGGGGGTTGTCCTACGAGCAGTACTTC. Translating it yields CASSQNFGGRGLSYEQYF.

This chain uses TRBV27 with TRBJ1-1; 10 nucleotides match TRBD1. The CDR3 has 17 residues. Germline values: CDR1 MNHEY, CDR2 SMNVEV (reference sequence). V was clipped by 5 bases and J by 1 base; unmatched bases: 10. CDR3 sequence (DNA): TGTGCCAGCAGTCCATTAGGGACAGGGGCTGGGAACACTGAAGCTTTCTTT. Encoded protein: CASSPLGTGAGNTEAFF.

The CDR3 DNA is TGTGCCAGCAGCTTAGGGGACGGCTACAGGGACATTCAGTACTTC. Translation: CASSLGDGYRDIQYF. The rearrangement joins TRBV11-2 to TRBJ2-4; TRBD1 is a possible D gene (6 bases). Germline V lookup: CDR1 SGHAT, CDR2 FQNNGV. The CDR3 totals 15 residues. Trimming took 1 base from V and 8 from J, leaving 15 bases between them.

V usage is TRBV2 and J usage is TRBJ1-1; no clear D gene. Germline CDR1 is SNHLY and CDR2 is FYNNEI. The V end was cut by 2 bases, the J end by 8 bases, with 12 bases between. The CDR3 is 13 residues long. CDR3 sequence reads: CASSEQGGGEAFF. CDR3 DNA sequence: TGTGCCAGCAGTGAACAAGGAGGTGGGGAAGCTTTCTTT.